The T cell receptor beta chain under discussion was sequenced for a study of neurological immune-mediated disorders. The CDR3 is 13 amino acids. Germline values: CDR1 SGHRS, CDR2 YFSETQ. Between the trimmed V and J ends, which lost 2 bases and 2 bases, there was a span of 8 bases. This clonotype was counted ten times or more. Specified time point: longitudinal time-point 3. TCRdb passed the 5' RACE reads through MiXCR, listing each CDR3 protein once. The repertoire holds about 99,000 distinct CDR3 sequences, approximately 11% seen once, with more than 2.5% in the top ten. The TCR was taken from a female donor with HTLV-1-associated myelopathy (HAM/TSP). The rearrangement links TRBV5-1 to TRBJ2-7, with D perhaps TRBD1 (5 bases). The sequenced sample was PBMCs. CDR3 in amino acids: CASSFREAYEQYF. The CDR3 DNA reads as TGCGCCAGCAGCTTCAGGGAAGCCTACGAGCAGTACTTC.